The 6 T cell receptor beta chains below come from one sample, sequenced in a study of blood T cell repertoires in COVID-19. Assay used: immunoSEQ multiplex PCR; TCRdb lists only in-frame clones, some missing. Among approximately 390,000 clones listed, nearly 90% were seen once. The sample taken for sequencing was PBMCs or T cells enriched from blood (not recorded which). The receptor set was obtained from a woman aged 40 to 49 with acute COVID-19.

This sequence joins TRBV7-7 and TRBJ2-3, with 8 nucleotides matching TRBD2. The CDR3 is 16 amino acids. Germline-derived CDR1 and CDR2 are SSHAT and FNYEAQ (reference sequence). Germline trimming cut 5 bases from V and 5 bases from J; bases unmatched to any gene: 12. CDR3 residues: CASSQGTSGVGDTQYF. Written as DNA, the CDR3 is TGTGCCAGCAGCCAAGGGACTAGTGGGGTGGGAGATACGCAGTATTTT.

This chain joins TRBV11-2 and TRBJ2-7; TRBD1 matches at 7 bases. V gave up 4 bases and J gave up 2 bases; unmatched junction bases: 8. The CDR3 has 15 amino acids. Germline lookup yields CDR1 SGHAT and CDR2 FQNNGV. The CDR3 DNA reads as TGTGCCAGCAGCTATTCGACAGGGAGAACCTACGAGCAGTACTTC. It is translated as CASSYSTGRTYEQYF. The full variable domain, with the rest looked up from reference TRBV11-2 and TRBJ2-7, is EAGVAQSPRYKIIEKRQSVAFWCNPISGHATLYWYQQILGQGPKLLIQFQNNGVVDDSQLPKDRFSAERLKGVDSTLKIQPAKLEDSAVYLCASSYSTGRTYEQYFGPGTRLTVT.

This chain links TRBV20-1 with TRBJ1-4, with D unresolved. Trimming pared 3 bases from V and 0 bases from J, leaving 5 bases between. Per germline, CDR1 DFQATT and CDR2 SNEGSKA (reference sequence). This CDR3 has 13 residues. This chain's CDR3 is CSASFATNEKLFF. CDR3 bases: TGCAGTGCTAGTTTCGCAACTAATGAAAAACTGTTTTTT.

In regard to this clone: Within the sample, other DNA sequences also encode this same CDR3. CDR3 loop: CASSLGQGNEKLFF. CDR3 sequence (DNA): TGCGCCAGCAGCTTAGGACAGGGGAATGAAAAACTGTTTTTT. The V and J genes are TRBV5-1 and TRBJ1-4, with 9 bases aligning to TRBD1. Germline V gives CDR1 SGHRS, CDR2 YFSETQ. This CDR3 is built from 14 residues. The junction had 1 base not matched to a gene; V was cut back by 2 bases and J by 5 bases.

The rearrangement joins TRBV5-6 to TRBJ1-5, with 9 bases matching TRBD1. The junction had 5 bases not matched to a gene; V was cut back by 0 bases and J by 10 bases. CDR1 and CDR2 from the germline V gene are SGHDT and YYEEEE. This CDR3 has 14 amino acids. The CDR3 DNA sequence: TGTGCCAGCAGCTTGGCGGACAGGGGTAATCCCCAGCATTTT. The encoded protein is CASSLADRGNPQHF.

For the CDR3, the DNA is TGTGCCAGCAGCGCCCCCGGGACTAGTAAAGATGAGCAGTTCTTC. It translates to CASSAPGTSKDEQFF. The V call is TRBV9, the J call TRBJ2-1, with TRBD2 matching over 8 bases. Germline V gives CDR1 SGDLS, CDR2 YYNGEE. The CDR3 covers 15 residues. V was clipped by 3 bases and J by 8 bases; unmatched bases: 10.